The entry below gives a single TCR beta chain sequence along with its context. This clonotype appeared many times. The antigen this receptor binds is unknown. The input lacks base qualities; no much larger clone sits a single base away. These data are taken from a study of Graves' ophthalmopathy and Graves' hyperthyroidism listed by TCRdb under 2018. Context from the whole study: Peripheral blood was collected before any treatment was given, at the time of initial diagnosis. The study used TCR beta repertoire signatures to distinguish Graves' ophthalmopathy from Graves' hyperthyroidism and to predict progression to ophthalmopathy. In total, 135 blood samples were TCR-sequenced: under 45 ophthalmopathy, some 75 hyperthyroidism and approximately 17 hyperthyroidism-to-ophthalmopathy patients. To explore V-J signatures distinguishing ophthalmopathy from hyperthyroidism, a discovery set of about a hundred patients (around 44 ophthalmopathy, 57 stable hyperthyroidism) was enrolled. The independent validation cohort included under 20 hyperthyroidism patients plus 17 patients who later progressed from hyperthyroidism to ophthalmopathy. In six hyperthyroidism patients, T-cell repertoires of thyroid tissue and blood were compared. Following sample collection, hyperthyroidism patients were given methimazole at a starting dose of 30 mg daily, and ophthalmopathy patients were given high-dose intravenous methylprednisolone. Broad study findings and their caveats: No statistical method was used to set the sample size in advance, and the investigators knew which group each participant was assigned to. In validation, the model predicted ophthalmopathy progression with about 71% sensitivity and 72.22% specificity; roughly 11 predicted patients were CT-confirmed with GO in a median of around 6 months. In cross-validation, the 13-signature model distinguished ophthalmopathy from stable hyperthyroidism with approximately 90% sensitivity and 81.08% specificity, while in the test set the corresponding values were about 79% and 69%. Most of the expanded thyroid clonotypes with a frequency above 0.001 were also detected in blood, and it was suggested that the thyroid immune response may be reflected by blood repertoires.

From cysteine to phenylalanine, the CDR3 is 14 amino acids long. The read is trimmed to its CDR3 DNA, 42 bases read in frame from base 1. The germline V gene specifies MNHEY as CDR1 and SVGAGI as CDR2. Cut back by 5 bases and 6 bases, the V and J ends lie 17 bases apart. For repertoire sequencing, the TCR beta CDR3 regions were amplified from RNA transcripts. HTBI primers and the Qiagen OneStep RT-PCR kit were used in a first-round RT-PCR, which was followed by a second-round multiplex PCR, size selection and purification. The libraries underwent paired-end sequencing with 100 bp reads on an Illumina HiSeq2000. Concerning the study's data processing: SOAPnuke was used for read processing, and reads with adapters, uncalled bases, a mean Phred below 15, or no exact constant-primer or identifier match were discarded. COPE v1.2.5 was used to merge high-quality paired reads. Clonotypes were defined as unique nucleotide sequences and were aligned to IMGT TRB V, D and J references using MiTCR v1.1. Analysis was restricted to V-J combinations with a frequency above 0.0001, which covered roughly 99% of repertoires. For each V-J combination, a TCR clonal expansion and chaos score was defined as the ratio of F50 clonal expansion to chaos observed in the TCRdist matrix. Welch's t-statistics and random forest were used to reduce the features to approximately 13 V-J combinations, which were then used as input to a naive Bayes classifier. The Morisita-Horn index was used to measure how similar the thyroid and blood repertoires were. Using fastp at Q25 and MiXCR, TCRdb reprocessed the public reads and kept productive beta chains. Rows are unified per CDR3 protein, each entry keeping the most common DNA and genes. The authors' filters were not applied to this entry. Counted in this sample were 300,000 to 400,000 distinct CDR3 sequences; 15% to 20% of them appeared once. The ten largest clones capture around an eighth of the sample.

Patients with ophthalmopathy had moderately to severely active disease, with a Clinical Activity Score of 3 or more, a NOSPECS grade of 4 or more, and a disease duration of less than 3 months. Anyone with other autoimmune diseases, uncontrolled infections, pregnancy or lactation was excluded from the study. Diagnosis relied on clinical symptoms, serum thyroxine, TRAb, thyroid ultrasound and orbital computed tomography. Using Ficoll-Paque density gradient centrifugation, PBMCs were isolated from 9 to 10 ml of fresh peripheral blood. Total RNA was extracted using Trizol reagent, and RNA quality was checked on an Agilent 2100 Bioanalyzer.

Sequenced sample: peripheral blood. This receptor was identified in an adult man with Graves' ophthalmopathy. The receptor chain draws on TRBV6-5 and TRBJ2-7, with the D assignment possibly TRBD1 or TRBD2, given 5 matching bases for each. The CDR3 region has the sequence CASSRDQVGIEQYF. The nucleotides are TGTGCCAGCAGTCGGGACCAGGTAGGAATCGAGCAGTACTTC.